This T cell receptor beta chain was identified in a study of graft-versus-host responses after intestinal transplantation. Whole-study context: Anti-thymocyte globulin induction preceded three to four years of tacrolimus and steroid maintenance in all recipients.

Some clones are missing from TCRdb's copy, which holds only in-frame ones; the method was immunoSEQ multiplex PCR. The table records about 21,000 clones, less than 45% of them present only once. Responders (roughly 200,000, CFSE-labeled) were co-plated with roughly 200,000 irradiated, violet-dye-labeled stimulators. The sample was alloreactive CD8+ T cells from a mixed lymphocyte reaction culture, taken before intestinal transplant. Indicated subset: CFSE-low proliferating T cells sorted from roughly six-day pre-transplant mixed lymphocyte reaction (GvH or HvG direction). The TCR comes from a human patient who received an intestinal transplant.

The CDR3: CASSFTEGVGQYF. DNA of the CDR3: TGTGCCAGCAGCTTTACGGAGGGGGTTGGGCAGTACTTC. This chain links TRBV7-2 with TRBJ2-7; D possibly matches TRBD1 or TRBD2 (6 bases each). V lost 3 bases to trimming and J lost 9 bases, with 15 bases between them. Looked up from germline, CDR1 is SGHTA and CDR2 is FQGNSA. The CDR3 extends over 13 amino acids.